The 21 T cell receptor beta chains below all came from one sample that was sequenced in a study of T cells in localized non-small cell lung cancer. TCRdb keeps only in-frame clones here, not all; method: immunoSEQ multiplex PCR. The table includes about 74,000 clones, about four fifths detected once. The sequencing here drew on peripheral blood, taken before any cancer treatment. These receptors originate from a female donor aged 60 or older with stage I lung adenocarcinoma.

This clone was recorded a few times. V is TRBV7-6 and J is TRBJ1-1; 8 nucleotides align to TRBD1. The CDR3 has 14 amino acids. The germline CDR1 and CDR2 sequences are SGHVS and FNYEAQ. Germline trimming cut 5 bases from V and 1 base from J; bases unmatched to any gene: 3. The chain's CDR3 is CASSPTGANTEAFF. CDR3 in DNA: TGTGCCAGCAGCCCGACAGGGGCGAACACTGAAGCTTTCTTT.

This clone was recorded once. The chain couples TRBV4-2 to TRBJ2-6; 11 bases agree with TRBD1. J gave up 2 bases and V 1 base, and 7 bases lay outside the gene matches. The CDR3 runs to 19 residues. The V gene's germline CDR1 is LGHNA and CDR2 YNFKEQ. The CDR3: CASSQGVGTGGTGANVLTF. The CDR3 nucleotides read TGTGCCAGCAGCCAAGGGGTCGGGACAGGGGGAACTGGGGCCAACGTCCTGACTTTC.

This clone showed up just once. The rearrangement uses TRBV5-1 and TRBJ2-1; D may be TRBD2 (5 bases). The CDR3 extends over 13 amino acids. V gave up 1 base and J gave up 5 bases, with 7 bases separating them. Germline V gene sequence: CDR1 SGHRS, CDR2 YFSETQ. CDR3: CASSLIGDNEQFF. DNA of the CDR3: TGCGCCAGCAGCTTGATCGGGGACAATGAGCAGTTCTTC.

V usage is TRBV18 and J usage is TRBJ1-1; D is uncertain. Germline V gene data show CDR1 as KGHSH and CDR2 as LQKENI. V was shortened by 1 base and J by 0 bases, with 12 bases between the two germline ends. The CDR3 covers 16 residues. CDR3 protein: CASSPQSGILNTEAFF. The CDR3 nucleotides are TGTGCCAGCTCACCACAGTCTGGGATCTTGAACACTGAAGCTTTCTTT.

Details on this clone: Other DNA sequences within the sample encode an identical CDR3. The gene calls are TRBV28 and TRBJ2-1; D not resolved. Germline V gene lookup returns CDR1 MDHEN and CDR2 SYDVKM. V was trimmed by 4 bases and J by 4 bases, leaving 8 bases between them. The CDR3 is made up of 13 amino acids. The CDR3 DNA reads TGTGCCAGCAGTTCCGGAGCTTACAATGAGCAGTTCTTC. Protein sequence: CASSSGAYNEQFF.

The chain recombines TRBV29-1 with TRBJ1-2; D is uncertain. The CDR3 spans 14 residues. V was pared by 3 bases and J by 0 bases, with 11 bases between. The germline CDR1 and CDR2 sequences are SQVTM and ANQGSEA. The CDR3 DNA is TGCAGCGTTGATAACGGCAGCTCTAACTATGGCTACACCTTC. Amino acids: CSVDNGSSNYGYTF.

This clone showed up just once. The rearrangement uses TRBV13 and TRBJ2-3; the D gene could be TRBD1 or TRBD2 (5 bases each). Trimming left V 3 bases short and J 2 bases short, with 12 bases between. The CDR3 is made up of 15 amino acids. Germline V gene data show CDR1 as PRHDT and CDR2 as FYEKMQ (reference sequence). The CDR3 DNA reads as TGTGCCAGCAGCTTTTTGGGGGACCCCACAGATACGCAGTATTTT. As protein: CASSFLGDPTDTQYF.

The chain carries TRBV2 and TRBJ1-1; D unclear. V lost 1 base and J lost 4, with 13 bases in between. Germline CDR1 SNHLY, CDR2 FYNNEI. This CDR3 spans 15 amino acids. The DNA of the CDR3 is TGTGCCAGCAGTGAAGTTGGGGTTCGCTTCACTGAAGCTTTCTTT. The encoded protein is CASSEVGVRFTEAFF.

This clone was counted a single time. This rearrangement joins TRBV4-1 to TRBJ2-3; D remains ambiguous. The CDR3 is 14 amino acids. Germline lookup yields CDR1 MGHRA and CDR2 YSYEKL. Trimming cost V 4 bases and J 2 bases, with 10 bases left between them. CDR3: CASSPLANTDTQYF. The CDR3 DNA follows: TGCGCCAGCAGCCCTTTAGCTAACACAGATACGCAGTATTTT.

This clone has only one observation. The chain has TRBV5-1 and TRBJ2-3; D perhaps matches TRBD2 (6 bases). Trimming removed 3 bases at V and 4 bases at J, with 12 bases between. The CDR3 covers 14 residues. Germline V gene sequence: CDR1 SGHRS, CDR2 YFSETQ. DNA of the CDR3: TGCGCCAGCAGCTGGGGCCTAGCGTCAGATACGCAGTATTTT. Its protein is CASSWGLASDTQYF.

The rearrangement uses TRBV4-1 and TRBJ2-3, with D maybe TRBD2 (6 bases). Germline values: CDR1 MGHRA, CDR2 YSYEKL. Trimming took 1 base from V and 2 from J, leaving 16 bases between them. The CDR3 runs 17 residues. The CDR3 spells CASSQVFSGGPTDTQYF. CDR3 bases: TGCGCCAGCAGCCAAGTTTTTTCTGGAGGGCCCACAGATACGCAGTATTTT.

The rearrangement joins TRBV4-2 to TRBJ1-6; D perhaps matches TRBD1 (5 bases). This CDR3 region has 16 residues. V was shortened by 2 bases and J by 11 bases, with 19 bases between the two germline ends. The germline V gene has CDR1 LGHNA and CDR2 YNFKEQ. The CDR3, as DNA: TGTGCCAGCAGCCAACCCGGGGCAGGGTTGTCGGCACCCCTCCACTTT. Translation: CASSQPGAGLSAPLHF.

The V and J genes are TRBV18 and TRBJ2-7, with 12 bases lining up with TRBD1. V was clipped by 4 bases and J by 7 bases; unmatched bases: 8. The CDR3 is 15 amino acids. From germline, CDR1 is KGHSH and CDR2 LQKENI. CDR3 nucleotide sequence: TGTGCCAGCTCACGTACGGGACAGGGGGCGCAAGAGCAGTACTTC. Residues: CASSRTGQGAQEQYF.

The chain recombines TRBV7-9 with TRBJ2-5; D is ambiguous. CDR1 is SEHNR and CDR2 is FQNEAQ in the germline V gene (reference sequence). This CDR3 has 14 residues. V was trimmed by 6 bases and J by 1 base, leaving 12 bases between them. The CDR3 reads CASSSGVAQETQYF. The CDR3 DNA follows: TGTGCCAGCAGTAGTGGAGTAGCCCAAGAGACCCAGTACTTC.

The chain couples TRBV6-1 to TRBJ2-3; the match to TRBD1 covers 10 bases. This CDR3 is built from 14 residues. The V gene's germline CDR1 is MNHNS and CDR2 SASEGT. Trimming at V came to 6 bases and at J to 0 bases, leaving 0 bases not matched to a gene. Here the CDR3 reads CASRTGGSTDTQYF. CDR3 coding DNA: TGTGCCAGCAGGACAGGGGGCAGCACAGATACGCAGTATTTT.

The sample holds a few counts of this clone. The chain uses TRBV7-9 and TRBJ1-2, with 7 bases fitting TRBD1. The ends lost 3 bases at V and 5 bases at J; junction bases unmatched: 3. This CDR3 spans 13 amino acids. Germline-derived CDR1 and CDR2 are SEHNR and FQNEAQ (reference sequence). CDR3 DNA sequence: TGTGCCAGCAGCTTGGGACAGCAGTATGGCTACACCTTC. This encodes CASSLGQQYGYTF.

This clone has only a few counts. CDR3 in amino acids: CASSLGLAGGRTDTQYF. CDR3 sequence (DNA): TGTGCCAGTAGTCTCGGACTAGCGGGGGGCCGCACAGATACGCAGTATTTT. V usage is TRBV19 and J usage is TRBJ2-3; 14 nucleotides agree with TRBD2. The trim removed 5 bases at V and 1 base at J, leaving 5 bases unmatched. The CDR3 has 17 residues. Germline V gives CDR1 LNHDA, CDR2 SQIVND (reference sequence).

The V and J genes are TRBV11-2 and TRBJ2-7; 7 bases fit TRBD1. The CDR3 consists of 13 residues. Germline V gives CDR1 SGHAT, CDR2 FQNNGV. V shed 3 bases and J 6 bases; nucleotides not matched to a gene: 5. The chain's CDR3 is CASSFPGTVEQYF. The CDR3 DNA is TGTGCCAGCAGCTTTCCCGGGACAGTCGAGCAGTACTTC. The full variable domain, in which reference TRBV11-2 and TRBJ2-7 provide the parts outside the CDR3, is EAGVAQSPRYKIIEKRQSVAFWCNPISGHATLYWYQQILGQGPKLLIQFQNNGVVDDSQLPKDRFSAERLKGVDSTLKIQPAKLEDSAVYLCASSFPGTVEQYFGPGTRLTVT.

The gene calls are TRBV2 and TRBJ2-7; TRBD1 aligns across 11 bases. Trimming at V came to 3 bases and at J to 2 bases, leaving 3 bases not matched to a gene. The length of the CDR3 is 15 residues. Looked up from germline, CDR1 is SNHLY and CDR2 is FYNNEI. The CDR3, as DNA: TGTGCCAGCAGTGATAGGGACAGGGGGACCTACGAGCAGTACTTC. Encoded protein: CASSDRDRGTYEQYF.

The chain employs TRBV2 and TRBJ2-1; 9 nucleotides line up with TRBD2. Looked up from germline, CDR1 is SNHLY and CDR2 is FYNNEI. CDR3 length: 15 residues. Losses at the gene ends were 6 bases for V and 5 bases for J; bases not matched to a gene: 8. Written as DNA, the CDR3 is TGTGCCAGCAGGGATGGGACTAGCACAAACAATGAGCAGTTCTTC. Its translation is CASRDGTSTNNEQFF.

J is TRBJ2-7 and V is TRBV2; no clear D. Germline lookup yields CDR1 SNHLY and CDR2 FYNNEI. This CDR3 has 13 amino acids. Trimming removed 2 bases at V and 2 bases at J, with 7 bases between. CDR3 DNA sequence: TGTGCCAGCAGTGAAATCGCGACCTACGAGCAGTACTTC. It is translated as CASSEIATYEQYF.